The sequence of this T cell receptor (beta chain) was determined in a study of a mutant IDH1 vaccine in newly diagnosed glioma. Study background: Patients had eight vaccinations, in weeks 1, 3, 5, 7, 11, 15, 19 and 23. Before enrollment, patients got radiotherapy alone, temozolomide alone, or mostly the combination. Sex distribution of treated patients was approximately 60% male and around 38% female; mean age was 40.4 years. The study started vaccination 4-6 weeks after radiotherapy alone, or with temozolomide cycles.

Time point here: week 5, during vaccination. Every single dose of the vaccine, 300 ug of mutant IDH1 20-mer peptide, came with topical imiquimod. Assay: immunoSEQ multiplex PCR; the TCRdb copy retains only in-frame clones and omits some. The sample shows roughly 30,000 clones, roughly 83% of them seen only once. As regards this clone: Its antigen is undetermined.

Germline loops: CDR1 SGHTA, CDR2 FQGTGA. This CDR3 comprises 18 residues. V was pared by 2 bases and J by 0 bases, with 14 bases between. Here the sequenced sample was PBMCs, taken from a glioma patient whose treatment included an IDH1 peptide vaccine. The chain combines TRBV7-3 with TRBJ2-6, with D maybe TRBD1 (5 bases). The sequence derives from a man younger than 45 with glioma. The CDR3 DNA is TGTGCCAGCAGCTTATTGGCCAGGGCTATCTCTGGGGCCAACGTCCTGACTTTC. Residues: CASSLLARAISGANVLTF. Full variable domain (outside the CDR3, taken from reference TRBV7-3 and TRBJ2-6): GAGVSQTPSNKVTEKGKYVELRCDPISGHTALYWYRQSLGQGPEFLIYFQGTGAADDSGLPNDRFFAVRPEGSVSTLKIQRTERGDSAVYLCASSLLARAISGANVLTFGAGSRLTVL.